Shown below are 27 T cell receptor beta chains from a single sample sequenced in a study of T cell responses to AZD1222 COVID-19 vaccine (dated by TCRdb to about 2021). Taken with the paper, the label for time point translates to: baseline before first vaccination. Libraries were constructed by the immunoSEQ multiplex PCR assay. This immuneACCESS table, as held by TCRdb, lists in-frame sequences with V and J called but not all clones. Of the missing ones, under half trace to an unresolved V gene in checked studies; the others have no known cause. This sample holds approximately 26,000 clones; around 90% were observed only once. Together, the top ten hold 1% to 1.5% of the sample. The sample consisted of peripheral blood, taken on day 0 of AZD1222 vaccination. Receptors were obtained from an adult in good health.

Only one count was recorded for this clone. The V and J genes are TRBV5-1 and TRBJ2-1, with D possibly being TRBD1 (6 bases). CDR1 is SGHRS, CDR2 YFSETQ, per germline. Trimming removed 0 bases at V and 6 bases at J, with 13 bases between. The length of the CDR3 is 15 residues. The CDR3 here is CASSLALGGGNEQFF. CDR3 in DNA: TGCGCCAGCAGCTTGGCCTTAGGGGGTGGCAATGAGCAGTTCTTC.

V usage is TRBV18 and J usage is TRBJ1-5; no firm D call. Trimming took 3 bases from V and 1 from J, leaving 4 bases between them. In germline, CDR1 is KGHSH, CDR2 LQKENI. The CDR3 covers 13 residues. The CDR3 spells CASSPGSNQPQHF. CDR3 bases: TGTGCCAGCTCACCGGGCAGCAATCAGCCCCAGCATTTT.

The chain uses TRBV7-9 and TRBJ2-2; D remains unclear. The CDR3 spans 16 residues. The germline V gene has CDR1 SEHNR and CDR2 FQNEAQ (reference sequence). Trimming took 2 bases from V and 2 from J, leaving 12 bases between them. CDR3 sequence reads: CASSLILGRNTGELFF. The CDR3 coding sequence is TGTGCCAGCAGCTTAATTCTCGGCAGAAACACCGGGGAGCTGTTTTTT.

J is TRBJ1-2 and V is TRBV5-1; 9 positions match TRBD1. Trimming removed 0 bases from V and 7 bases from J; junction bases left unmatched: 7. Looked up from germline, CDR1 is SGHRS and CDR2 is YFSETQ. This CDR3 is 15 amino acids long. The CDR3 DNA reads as TGCGCCAGCAGCTTGGCCGGACAGGGGTTAGGTGGCTACACCTTC. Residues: CASSLAGQGLGGYTF.

CDR3 in DNA: TGTGCCAGCTCACCAGCCGAGCATAATGAAAAACTGTTTTTT. The encoded protein is CASSPAEHNEKLFF. This rearrangement joins TRBV18 to TRBJ1-4; D uncertain. The CDR3 contains 14 residues. V lost 2 bases to trimming and J lost 4 bases, with 8 bases between them. Germline V gene lookup returns CDR1 KGHSH and CDR2 LQKENI.

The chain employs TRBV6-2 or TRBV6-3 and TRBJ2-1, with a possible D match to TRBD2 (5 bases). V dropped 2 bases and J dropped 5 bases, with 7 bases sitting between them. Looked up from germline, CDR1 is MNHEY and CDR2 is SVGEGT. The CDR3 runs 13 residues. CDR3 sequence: CASSYAGNNEQFF. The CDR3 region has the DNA TGTGCCAGCAGTTACGCGGGCAACAATGAGCAGTTCTTC.

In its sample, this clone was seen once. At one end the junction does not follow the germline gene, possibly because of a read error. CDR3 loop: CASSPSTTGETQYF. For the CDR3, the DNA is TGTGCTAGCAGCCCTTCGACAACCGGGGAGACCCAGTACTTC. The rearrangement joins TRBV7-7 to TRBJ2-5, with unresolved D. There are 14 residues in the CDR3. CDR1 and CDR2 (germline): SSHAT, FNYEAQ (reference sequence). Supplemented by reference TRBV7-7 and TRBJ2-5, the full variable domain reads GAGVSQSPRYKVTKRGQDVTLRCDPISSHATLYWYQQALGQGPEFLTYFNYEAQPDKSGLPSDRFSAERPEGSISTLTIQRTEQRDSAMYRCASSPSTTGETQYFGPGTRLLVL.

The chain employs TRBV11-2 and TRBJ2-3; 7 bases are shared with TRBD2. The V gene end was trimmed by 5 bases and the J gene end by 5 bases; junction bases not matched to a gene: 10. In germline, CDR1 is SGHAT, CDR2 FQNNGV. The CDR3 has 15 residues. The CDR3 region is CASSPRLAGEDTQYF. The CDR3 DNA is TGTGCCAGCAGCCCCCGGTTGGCGGGAGAAGATACGCAGTATTTT.

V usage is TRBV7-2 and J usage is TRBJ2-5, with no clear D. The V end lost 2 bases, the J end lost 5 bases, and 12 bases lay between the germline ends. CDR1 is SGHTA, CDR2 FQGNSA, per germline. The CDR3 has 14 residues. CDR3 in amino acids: CASSLHAKQETQYF. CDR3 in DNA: TGTGCCAGCAGCTTACATGCCAAGCAGGAGACCCAGTACTTC.

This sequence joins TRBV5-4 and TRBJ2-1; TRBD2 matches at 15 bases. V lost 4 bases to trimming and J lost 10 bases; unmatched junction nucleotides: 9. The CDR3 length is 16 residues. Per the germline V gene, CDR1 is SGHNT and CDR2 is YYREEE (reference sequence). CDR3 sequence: CASSPGTSGRRGEQFF. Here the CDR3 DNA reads TGTGCCAGCAGCCCGGGGACTAGCGGGAGGAGGGGGGAGCAGTTCTTC.

For the CDR3, the DNA is TGTGCCAGTAGAGCTAGCGGGAGGGAGGGGTCCTACAATGAGCAGTTCTTC. This gives the protein CASRASGREGSYNEQFF. The V call is TRBV19, the J call TRBJ2-1, with 12 bases matching TRBD2. Germline CDR1 reads LNHDA; CDR2 reads SQIVND (reference sequence). Trimming took 6 bases from V and 1 from J; bases not matched to a gene: 7. This CDR3 is 17 amino acids long.

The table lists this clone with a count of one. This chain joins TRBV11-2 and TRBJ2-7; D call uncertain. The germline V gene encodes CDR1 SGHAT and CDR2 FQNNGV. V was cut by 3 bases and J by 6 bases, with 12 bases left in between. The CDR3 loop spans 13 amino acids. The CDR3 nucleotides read TGTGCCAGCAGCTTGTTCTCCTCAGGCGAGCAGTACTTC. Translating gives CASSLFSSGEQYF.

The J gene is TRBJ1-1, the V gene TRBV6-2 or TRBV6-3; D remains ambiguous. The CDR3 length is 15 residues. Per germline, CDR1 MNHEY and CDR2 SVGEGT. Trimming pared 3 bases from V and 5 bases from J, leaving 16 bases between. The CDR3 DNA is TGTGCCAGCAGTTATCCCTCCCGGGGTTGGACTGAAGCTTTCTTT. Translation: CASSYPSRGWTEAFF.

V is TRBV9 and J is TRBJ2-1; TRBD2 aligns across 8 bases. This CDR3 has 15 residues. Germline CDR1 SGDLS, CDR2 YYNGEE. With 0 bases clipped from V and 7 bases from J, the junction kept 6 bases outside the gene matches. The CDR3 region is CASSVGSGSRNEQFF. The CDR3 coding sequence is TGTGCCAGCAGCGTAGGAAGCGGGAGTAGGAATGAGCAGTTCTTC.

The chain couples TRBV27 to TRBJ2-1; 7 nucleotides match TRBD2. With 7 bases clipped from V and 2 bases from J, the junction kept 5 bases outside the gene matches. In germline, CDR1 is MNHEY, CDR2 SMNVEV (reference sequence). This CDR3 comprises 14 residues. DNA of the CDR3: TGTGCCAGCACCTGGGGGGGGGCCTACAATGAGCAGTTCTTC. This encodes CASTWGGAYNEQFF.

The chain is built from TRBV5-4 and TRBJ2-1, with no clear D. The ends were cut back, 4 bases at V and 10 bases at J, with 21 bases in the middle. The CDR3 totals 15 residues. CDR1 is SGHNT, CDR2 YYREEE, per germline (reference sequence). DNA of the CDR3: TGTGCCAGCAGCAACCCCGTCCGCAGCCTGGTAGAGCAGTTCTTC. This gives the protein CASSNPVRSLVEQFF. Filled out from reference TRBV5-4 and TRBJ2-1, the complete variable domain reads ETGVTQSPTHLIKTRGQQVTLRCSSQSGHNTVSWYQQALGQGPQFIFQYYREEENGRGNFPPRFSGLQFPNYSSELNVNALELDDSALYLCASSNPVRSLVEQFFGPGTRLTVL.

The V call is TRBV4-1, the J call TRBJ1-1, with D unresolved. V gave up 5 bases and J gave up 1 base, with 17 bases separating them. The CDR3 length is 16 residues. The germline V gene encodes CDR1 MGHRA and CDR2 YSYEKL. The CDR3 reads CASSSKGGESNTEAFF. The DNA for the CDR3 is TGCGCCAGCAGCTCCAAGGGCGGAGAGTCGAACACTGAAGCTTTCTTT.

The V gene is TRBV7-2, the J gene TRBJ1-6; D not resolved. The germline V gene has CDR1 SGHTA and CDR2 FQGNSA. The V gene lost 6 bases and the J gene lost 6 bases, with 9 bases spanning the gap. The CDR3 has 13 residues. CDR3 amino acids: CASRGNFNSPLHF. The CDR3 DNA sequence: TGTGCCAGCAGAGGTAACTTTAATTCACCCCTCCACTTT.

The CDR3 bases are TGTGCCAGCTCACCACTAGGGGACGGGGAGACCCAGTACTTC. It is translated as CASSPLGDGETQYF. V is TRBV18 and J is TRBJ2-5; tentatively, D is TRBD1 or TRBD2 (5 bases each). Per germline, CDR1 KGHSH and CDR2 LQKENI. This CDR3 has 14 residues. Trimming took 1 base from V and 5 from J, leaving 11 bases between them.

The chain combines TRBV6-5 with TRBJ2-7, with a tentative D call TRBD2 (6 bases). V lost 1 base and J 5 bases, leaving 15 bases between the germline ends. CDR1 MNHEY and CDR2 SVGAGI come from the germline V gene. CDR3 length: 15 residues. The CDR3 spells CASSYWGTRGHEQYF. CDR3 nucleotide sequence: TGTGCCAGCAGTTACTGGGGGACGCGGGGCCACGAGCAGTACTTC.

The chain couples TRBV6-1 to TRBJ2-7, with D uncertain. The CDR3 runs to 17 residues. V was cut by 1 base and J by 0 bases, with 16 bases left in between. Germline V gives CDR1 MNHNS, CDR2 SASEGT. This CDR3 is CASSEDSRLIPSYEQYF. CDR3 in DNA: TGTGCCAGCAGTGAAGATAGCCGGCTGATCCCCTCCTACGAGCAGTACTTC.

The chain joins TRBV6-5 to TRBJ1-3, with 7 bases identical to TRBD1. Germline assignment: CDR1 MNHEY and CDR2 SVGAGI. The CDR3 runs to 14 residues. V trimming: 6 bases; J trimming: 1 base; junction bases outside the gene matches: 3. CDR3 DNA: TGTGCCAGCAGGGTACAGGGGTCTGGAAACACCATATATTTT. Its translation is CASRVQGSGNTIYF.

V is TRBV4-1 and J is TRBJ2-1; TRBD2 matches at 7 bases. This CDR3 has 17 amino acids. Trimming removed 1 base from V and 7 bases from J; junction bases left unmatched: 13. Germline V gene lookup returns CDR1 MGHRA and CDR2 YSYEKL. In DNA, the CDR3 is TGCGCCAGCAGCCAAGCTACCGGGACTAAACCCATTAATGAGCAGTTCTTC. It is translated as CASSQATGTKPINEQFF.

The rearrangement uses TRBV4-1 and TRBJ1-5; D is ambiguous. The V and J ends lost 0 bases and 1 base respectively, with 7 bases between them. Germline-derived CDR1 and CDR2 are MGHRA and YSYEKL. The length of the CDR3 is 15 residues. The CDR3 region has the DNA TGCGCCAGCAGCCAAGATGTGGGGAGCAATCAGCCCCAGCATTTT. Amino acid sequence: CASSQDVGSNQPQHF.

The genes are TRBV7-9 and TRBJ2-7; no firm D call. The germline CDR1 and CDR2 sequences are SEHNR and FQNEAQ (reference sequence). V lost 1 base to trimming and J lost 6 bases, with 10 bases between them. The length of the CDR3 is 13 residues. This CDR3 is CASSLEVFTEQYF. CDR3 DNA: TGTGCCAGCAGCTTAGAAGTCTTTACCGAGCAGTACTTC. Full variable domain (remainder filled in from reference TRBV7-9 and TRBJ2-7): DTGVSQNPRHKITKRGQNVTFRCDPISEHNRLYWYRQTLGQGPEFLTYFQNEAQLEKSRLLSDRFSAERPKGSFSTLEIQRTEQGDSAMYLCASSLEVFTEQYFGPGTRLTVT.

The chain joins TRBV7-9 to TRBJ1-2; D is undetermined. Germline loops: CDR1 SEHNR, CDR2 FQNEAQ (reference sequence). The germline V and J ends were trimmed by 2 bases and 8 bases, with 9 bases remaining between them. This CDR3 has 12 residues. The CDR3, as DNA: TGTGCCAGCAGCTTAATGGAGTACGGCTACACCTTC. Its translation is CASSLMEYGYTF.

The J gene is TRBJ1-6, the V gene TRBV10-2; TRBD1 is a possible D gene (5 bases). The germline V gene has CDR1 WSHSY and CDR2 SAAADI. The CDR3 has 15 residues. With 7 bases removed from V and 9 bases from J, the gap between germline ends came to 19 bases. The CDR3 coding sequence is TGCGCCAGCACCCTTGGGACGAAGGGGTCTTCACCCCTCCACTTT. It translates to CASTLGTKGSSPLHF.